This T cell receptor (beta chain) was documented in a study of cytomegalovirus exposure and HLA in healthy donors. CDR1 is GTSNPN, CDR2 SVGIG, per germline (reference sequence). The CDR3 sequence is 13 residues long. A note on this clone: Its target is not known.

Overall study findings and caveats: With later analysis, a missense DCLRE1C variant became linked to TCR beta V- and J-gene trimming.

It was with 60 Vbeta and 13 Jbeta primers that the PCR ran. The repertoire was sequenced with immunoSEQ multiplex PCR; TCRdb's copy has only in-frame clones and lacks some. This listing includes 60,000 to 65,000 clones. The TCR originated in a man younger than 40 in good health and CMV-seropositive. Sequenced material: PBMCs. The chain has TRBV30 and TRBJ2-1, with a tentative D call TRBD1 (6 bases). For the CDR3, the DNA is TGTGCTATAGACAGGCCTTCCTACAATGAGCAGTTCTTC. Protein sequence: CAIDRPSYNEQFF.